Below, 15 T cell receptor beta chains from the same sample are listed, as sequenced in a study of long-term antiretroviral therapy in people with HIV. The immunoSEQ assay was v3.0, run at survey level. Some clones are missing from TCRdb's copy, which holds only in-frame ones; the method was immunoSEQ multiplex PCR. The data show approximately 32,000 clones, 82% seen once. The material sequenced was unsorted PBMCs, taken 0.3 years after starting antiretroviral therapy. These receptors originate from a man aged 18-30 years with HIV.

The rearrangement links TRBV18 to TRBJ1-1, with D uncertain. V lost 3 bases, J lost 1 base, and 6 bases lay in between. This CDR3 contains 13 residues. The V gene's germline CDR1 is KGHSH and CDR2 LQKENI. Written as DNA, the CDR3 is TGTGCCAGCTCACCGACGGAGAACACTGAAGCTTTCTTT. It encodes CASSPTENTEAFF.

The rearrangement uses TRBV9 and TRBJ1-1; no firm D call. The CDR3 has 13 amino acids. Germline loops: CDR1 SGDLS, CDR2 YYNGEE. V lost 4 bases and J lost 3, with 10 bases in between. The CDR3 loop reads CASSPDGDTEAFF. CDR3 DNA sequence: TGTGCCAGCAGCCCGGACGGGGACACTGAAGCTTTCTTT.

The chain combines TRBV7-9 with TRBJ2-5, with TRBD1 matching 9 bases. The length of the CDR3 is 15 residues. Trimming at V came to 5 bases and at J to 4 bases, leaving 8 bases not matched to a gene. The germline V gene has CDR1 SEHNR and CDR2 FQNEAQ (reference sequence). The CDR3 reads CASSMGQGRVETQYF. Written as DNA, the CDR3 is TGTGCCAGCAGCATGGGACAGGGAAGGGTAGAGACCCAGTACTTC.

The rearrangement uses TRBV6-6 and TRBJ1-1; a possible D gene is TRBD1 (5 bases). The CDR3 runs 15 residues. Germline loops: CDR1 MNHNY, CDR2 SVGAGI (reference sequence). Trimming stripped 0 bases from V and 0 bases from J, with 8 bases between. CDR3 DNA: TGTGCCAGCAGTTACTCTCAGGGAATGAACACTGAAGCTTTCTTT. Amino acid sequence: CASSYSQGMNTEAFF.

This clone has more than one count but fewer than ten. V is TRBV15 and J is TRBJ1-4; D gene unclear. V dropped 3 bases and J dropped 8 bases, with 4 bases sitting between them. Germline assignment: CDR1 LNHNV and CDR2 YYDKDF (reference sequence). CDR3 size: 11 residues. In nucleotides, the CDR3 is TGTGCCACCAGCAGCTACGAAAAACTGTTTTTT. It translates to CATSSYEKLFF.

V usage is TRBV9 and J usage is TRBJ1-2; D remains unclear. Trimming took off 4 bases at V and 5 bases at J, with 9 bases between the two ends. The CDR3 runs to 12 residues. Germline V gene data show CDR1 as SGDLS and CDR2 as YYNGEE. In nucleotides, the CDR3 is TGTGCCAGCAGCCCCGACGAGTATGGCTACACCTTC. It yields the protein CASSPDEYGYTF.

The rearrangement uses TRBV7-9 and TRBJ2-1, with D maybe TRBD1 (5 bases). The ends were cut back, 8 bases at V and 6 bases at J, with 20 bases in the middle. The CDR3 loop spans 15 amino acids. The V gene's germline CDR1 is SEHNR and CDR2 FQNEAQ (reference sequence). This CDR3 is CASRMDQGRFNEQFF. In DNA, the CDR3 is TGTGCCAGCCGAATGGACCAGGGTAGATTCAATGAGCAGTTCTTC.

A single count supports this clone. The rearrangement links TRBV4-1 to TRBJ2-3; 11 nucleotides align to TRBD2. Germline CDR1 reads MGHRA; CDR2 reads YSYEKL. The CDR3 is 17 amino acids. J was trimmed by 1 base and V by 4 bases; bases with no gene match: 7. The CDR3 loop reads CASSRLPTSGGTDTQYF. The CDR3 nucleotides are TGCGCCAGCAGCCGACTACCGACTAGCGGGGGCACAGATACGCAGTATTTT.

The chain carries TRBV7-8 and TRBJ2-1; 12 nucleotides line up with TRBD2. This CDR3 comprises 15 residues. From germline, CDR1 is SGHVS and CDR2 FQNEAQ. V shed 3 bases and J 9 bases; nucleotides not matched to a gene: 6. The chain's CDR3 is CASSFRLAGEIEQFF. CDR3 nucleotides: TGTGCCAGCAGCTTCAGACTAGCGGGAGAAATTGAGCAGTTCTTC.

The chain has TRBV30 and TRBJ1-1, with 7 bases matching TRBD1. V was pared by 0 bases and J by 3 bases, with 4 bases of the junction left unmatched. The germline V gene has CDR1 GTSNPN and CDR2 SVGIG (reference sequence). The CDR3 sequence is 14 residues long. This chain's CDR3 is CAWSVKGADTEAFF. The CDR3 DNA follows: TGTGCCTGGAGTGTCAAGGGGGCCGACACTGAAGCTTTCTTT.

This chain uses TRBV4-1 with TRBJ1-1; D is perhaps TRBD1 (5 bases). The CDR3 has 14 amino acids. Deletions cut 3 bases from V and 1 base from J, with 9 bases between. The germline gives CDR1 MGHRA, CDR2 YSYEKL. CDR3 sequence reads: CASSQGVGNTEAFF. The CDR3 region has the DNA TGCGCCAGCAGCCAGGGGGTTGGGAACACTGAAGCTTTCTTT.

The rearrangement links TRBV19 to TRBJ2-2; no firm D call. There are 12 residues in the CDR3. V lost 5 bases and J lost 10, with 11 bases in between. CDR1 is LNHDA, CDR2 SQIVND, per germline (reference sequence). The CDR3 is CASSPARQELFF. The CDR3 DNA reads TGTGCCAGTAGTCCCGCCCGGCAGGAGCTGTTTTTT.

The CDR3 region is CASSLVPTGELFF. The CDR3 DNA is TGTGCCAGCAGCCTGGTCCCCACCGGGGAGCTGTTTTTT. The chain uses TRBV7-3 and TRBJ2-2; no clear D gene. V lost 5 bases and J lost 4, with 8 bases in between. Germline CDR1 reads SGHTA; CDR2 reads FQGTGA. The CDR3 spans 13 residues.

The rearrangement joins TRBV19 to TRBJ1-6; D is unresolved. V dropped 8 bases and J dropped 0 bases, with 8 bases sitting between them. Germline CDR1 and CDR2: LNHDA and SQIVND (reference sequence). The CDR3 runs to 14 residues. CDR3 sequence (DNA): TGTGCCAGTCACCAGAGCTCCTATAATTCACCCCTCCACTTT. As protein: CASHQSSYNSPLHF.

V gene TRBV30 combines with J gene TRBJ1-2; no definite D call. The CDR3 loop spans 15 amino acids. Deletions cut 0 bases from V and 4 bases from J, with 15 bases between. CDR1 is GTSNPN, CDR2 SVGIG, per germline (reference sequence). The CDR3 DNA is TGTGCCTGGAGTGTACTGATCGTACAGTTCTATGGCTACACCTTC. This translates into CAWSVLIVQFYGYTF.